This TCR beta chain emerged from a study of human T cells and chemical hapten exposure. CDR3 length equals 15 residues. The germline gives CDR1 MNHEY, CDR2 SMNVEV (reference sequence). Losses at the gene ends were 6 bases for V and 4 bases for J; bases not matched to a gene: 6. Comments on this clonotype: Antigen unknown.

TCRdb ran MiXCR on the RACE reads and lists one entry per CDR3 protein. The table lists 110,000 to 150,000 distinct CDR3 sequences, about 12% of them singletons. Time point here: patch test 2, 6 weeks after DPC sensitization. The treatment was: therapeutic diphenylcyclopropenone sensitization with weekly scalp DPC. Blood sampling preceded each patch test application. Study-wide results and limits: There were significantly more large CDR3 similarity clusters among expanded TCRs than among controls. The donor cohort had alopecia, so its immune response may not match that of healthy people. Once DPC sensitization occurred, TCRs above 1 in 1000 frequency showed no change.

This clonotype was sampled from a woman in her forties or fifties with alopecia areata. Some clones in this sample may be carry-over from other donors' samples. V usage is TRBV27 and J usage is TRBJ2-6, with 7 bases that match TRBD1. The sample consisted of whole blood, taken in connection with sensitization to the hapten diphenylcyclopropenone (DPC). CDR3 DNA: TGTGCCAGCAGGGAACAGGGGACCGGGGCCAACGTCCTGACTTTC. This translates into CASREQGTGANVLTF.